Sequencing of this T cell receptor beta chain was carried out in a study of CD8 T cells in ankylosing spondylitis. By quantitative 5'-RACE with molecular barcodes, the TCR beta libraries were made. TCRdb called the 5' RACE reads again in MiXCR, with one record for every CDR3 protein. The sample includes 450,000 or so distinct CDR3 sequences, about 25% of them seen just once. Study-level findings and limits: Among TCR beta sequences, a motif of several highly homologous variants appeared characteristic of ankylosing spondylitis blood. From matched ankylosing spondylitis synovial fluid, disease-linked clones were reportedly recovered at significantly enriched levels. Peripheral blood samples showed relatively rare disease-linked clones, and these clones were CD8+. Some of these motif variants have turned up before, in reports on reactive arthritis synovial fluid and blood.

A remark on this clonotype: Its antigen remains unknown.

The receptor was isolated from a male donor with ankylosing spondylitis. Sequencing was performed on blood, either unsorted or a sorted T cell fraction (not recorded which).

The CDR3: CASSRGHPAAAGGETQYF. The CDR3 coding sequence is TGTGCCAGCAGCAGGGGACACCCGGCAGCAGCCGGCGGAGAGACCCAGTACTTC. This chain connects TRBV11-1 to TRBJ2-5; tentative D call: TRBD1 (6 bases). The CDR3 runs to 18 residues. V was pared by 5 bases and J by 4 bases, with 26 bases between. The germline V gene has CDR1 SGHAT and CDR2 FQDESV (reference sequence).